This TCR beta chain was observed in a study of T cell responses to AZD1222 COVID-19 vaccine. Study findings and constraints: Compared with day 0, the breadth and depth of the Spike-specific TCR repertoire rose significantly after two doses of AZD1222. Clonal diversity may have been underestimated, and the donors were mostly white British, with more females than males. Reportedly, nearly half the spike-specific TCRs target unmutated variant regions. Researchers report vaccine-associated CD4 TCRs spanning spike, with dominance at 160-218 and 743-854.

V was clipped by 1 base and J by 7 bases; unmatched bases: 5. Germline values: CDR1 LGHDT, CDR2 YNNKEL (reference sequence). The CDR3 runs to 14 residues. TCRdb keeps only in-frame clones here, not all; method: immunoSEQ multiplex PCR. This table has about 150,000 clones, roughly 86% appearing once. A note on this clone: Its antigen is not known.

The receptor comes from an adult who received the MenACWY meningococcal vaccine as a control. The sample was peripheral blood, taken 28 days after the second dose of the MenACWY control vaccine. The rearrangement uses TRBV3-1 (or the pseudogene TRBV3-2) and TRBJ2-3; 7 nucleotides align to TRBD2. The CDR3 DNA reads as TGTGCCAGCAGCCAAGGGGGGGGAGTGAATACGCAGTATTTT. This sequence encodes CASSQGGGVNTQYF.